The clone carrying this TCR beta chain was detected a few times. Its antigen is currently unknown. Researchers ran the PCR with 60 Vbeta and 13 Jbeta primers. Generated by immunoSEQ multiplex PCR, the TCRdb table keeps only in-frame clones and is missing some. In the table there are about 270,000 clones, 65% to 85% of which are singletons. These data belong to a study of cytomegalovirus exposure and HLA in healthy donors. Study context: An earlier analysis identified fewer than 130 million unique TCR beta sequences in about 179 million T cells. Points from the study as a whole: The authors later found HLA-associated TCR beta chains more clonally expanded than equally common others. Overall, roughly 170 TCR beta chains were annotated as cytomegalovirus-associated.

Source material: PBMCs. This clonotype was obtained from a female donor in good health and CMV-seronegative.

The CDR3 loop is CASSLMLGREVGTIYF. For the CDR3, the DNA is TGCGCCAGCAGCTTGATGCTCGGCAGGGAAGTAGGCACCATATATTTT. The chain employs TRBV5-1 and TRBJ1-3; possibly TRBD1 for D (5 bases). This CDR3 has 16 amino acids. Trimming took off 1 base at V and 9 bases at J, with 20 bases between the two ends. The germline CDR1 and CDR2 sequences are SGHRS and YFSETQ.